Shown below are 10 T cell receptor beta chains from a single sample sequenced in a study of T cell responses to AZD1222 COVID-19 vaccine. Some clones are missing from TCRdb's copy, which holds only in-frame ones; the method was immunoSEQ multiplex PCR. Of 150,000 to 200,000 clones in the sample, more than 85% were seen once. The specimen comprised peripheral blood, sampled on day 0 of AZD1222 vaccination. Receptors were obtained from an adult in good health.

This rearrangement joins TRBV28 to TRBJ1-5, with 9 positions matching TRBD1. V was pared by 8 bases and J by 1 base, with 9 bases of the junction left unmatched. Germline V gene sequence: CDR1 MDHEN, CDR2 SYDVKM. The CDR3 is 16 amino acids. As DNA, the CDR3 is TGTGCCAGCTCTCTCACAGGGGGCACAAGCAATCAGCCCCAGCATTTT. Amino acid sequence: CASSLTGGTSNQPQHF.

The chain links TRBV4-2 to TRBJ2-7; possible D gene TRBD2, 5 bases. CDR1 is LGHNA, CDR2 YNFKEQ, per germline. Trimming shortened V by 0 bases and J by 2 bases, and 14 bases separated the two germline ends. The CDR3 covers 16 residues. The CDR3 is CASSQDMVGAAYEQYF. The CDR3 nucleotides are TGTGCCAGCAGCCAAGATATGGTGGGAGCCGCCTACGAGCAGTACTTC.

V gene TRBV11-2 combines with J gene TRBJ2-3; D is uncertain. CDR3 length: 15 amino acids. Germline V gene lookup returns CDR1 SGHAT and CDR2 FQNNGV. The V gene lost 2 bases and the J gene lost 2 bases, with 11 bases spanning the gap. CDR3 in amino acids: CASSLSATPTDTQYF. Here the CDR3 DNA reads TGTGCCAGCAGCTTATCGGCTACGCCCACAGATACGCAGTATTTT.

V and J are TRBV5-4 and TRBJ2-1; D might be TRBD2 (6 bases). Germline values: CDR1 SGHNT, CDR2 YYREEE (reference sequence). V was pared by 2 bases and J by 5 bases, with 8 bases between. The CDR3 length is 13 residues. The CDR3: CASSFPGDNEQFF. In DNA form, the CDR3 reads TGTGCCAGCAGCTTTCCGGGAGACAATGAGCAGTTCTTC.

The V and J genes are TRBV28 and TRBJ2-5; 13 bases map to TRBD2. This CDR3 contains 17 residues. Unmatched junction bases numbered 11, after V lost 6 bases and J lost 4 bases. CDR1 and CDR2 from the germline V gene are MDHEN and SYDVKM. CDR3 DNA: TGTGCCAGCAGCGGGGGGGGGACTAGCGGGAACACAGAGACCCAGTACTTC. The encoded protein is CASSGGGTSGNTETQYF.

The genes are TRBV5-1 and TRBJ1-4; the D gene is possibly TRBD1 (5 bases). Germline values: CDR1 SGHRS, CDR2 YFSETQ. The CDR3 has 14 amino acids. V was trimmed by 5 bases and J by 4 bases, leaving 12 bases between them. CDR3 sequence (DNA): TGCGCCAGCAGAGTTCGGGACTATAATGAAAAACTGTTTTTT. The encoded protein is CASRVRDYNEKLFF. Drawing the rest from reference TRBV5-1 and TRBJ1-4, the complete variable domain is KAGVTQTPRYLIKTRGQQVTLSCSPISGHRSVSWYQQTPGQGLQFLFEYFSETQRNKGNFPGRFSGRQFSNSRSEMNVSTLELGDSALYLCASRVRDYNEKLFFGSGTQLSVL.

The chain employs TRBV7-9 and TRBJ2-2; D gene unclear. CDR3 length: 16 amino acids. Trimming removed 1 base from V and 0 bases from J, with 9 bases in between. Per the germline V gene, CDR1 is SEHNR and CDR2 is FQNEAQ (reference sequence). The CDR3 sequence is CASSLGGGANTGELFF. CDR3 DNA: TGTGCCAGCAGCTTAGGTGGCGGAGCGAACACCGGGGAGCTGTTTTTT. Full variable domain (remainder filled in from reference TRBV7-9 and TRBJ2-2): DTGVSQNPRHKITKRGQNVTFRCDPISEHNRLYWYRQTLGQGPEFLTYFQNEAQLEKSRLLSDRFSAERPKGSFSTLEIQRTEQGDSAMYLCASSLGGGANTGELFFGEGSRLTVL.

The V call is TRBV10-3, the J call TRBJ2-3; D call uncertain. There are 15 residues in the CDR3. Germline loops: CDR1 ENHRY, CDR2 SYGVKD. Trimming left V 6 bases short and J 0 bases short, with 13 bases between. The DNA for the CDR3 is TGTGCCATCAGGCCGGGTGGTACTAGCACAGATACGCAGTATTTT. Translating gives CAIRPGGTSTDTQYF.

This chain links TRBV7-3 with TRBJ1-1; TRBD1 might be the D (6 bases). The CDR3 covers 18 residues. Trimming shortened V by 5 bases and J by 4 bases, and 26 bases separated the two germline ends. Germline V CDR1 and CDR2: SGHTA, FQGTGA. CDR3 amino acids: CASSGDSGTYTRGTEAFF. DNA of the CDR3: TGTGCCAGCAGCGGGGATTCCGGGACCTACACCAGGGGCACTGAAGCTTTCTTT.

The gene calls are TRBV7-2 and TRBJ2-7; 9 bases align to TRBD2. CDR1 is SGHTA and CDR2 is FQGNSA in the germline V gene. This CDR3 region has 15 residues. The V segment lost 2 bases and the J segment 1 base; nucleotides outside the gene matches: 3. The CDR3: CASSLSGGQSYEQYF. As DNA, the CDR3 is TGTGCCAGCAGCTTAAGCGGGGGGCAATCCTACGAGCAGTACTTC. Complete variable domain (other parts from reference TRBV7-2 and TRBJ2-7): GAGVSQSPSNKVTEKGKDVELRCDPISGHTALYWYRQSLGQGLEFLIYFQGNSAPDKSGLPSDRFSAERTGGSVSTLTIQRTQQEDSAVYLCASSLSGGQSYEQYFGPGTRLTVT.